The table lists the clone carrying this T cell receptor (beta chain) with a few counts. The antigen remains unidentified. The data originate from a study of T cells after yellow fever vaccination. Findings of the study overall: A faster peak, day 5 versus 15, was reached by the weaker secondary response.

The CDR3 length is 13 residues. V lost 2 bases and J lost 6, with 9 bases in between. TCRdb passed the 5' RACE reads through MiXCR, listing each CDR3 protein once. The sample holds around 350,000 distinct CDR3 sequences, roughly 12% seen once. The rearrangement links TRBV12-3 or TRBV12-4 to TRBJ2-3; D gene ambiguous. Here the sequenced sample was PBMCs, taken on the day of the first yellow fever vaccination. The sequence came from a man aged 18 to 30 who received the YFV17D yellow fever vaccine. This CDR3 is CASSLLTTDTQYF. The CDR3 DNA follows: TGTGCCAGCAGTTTACTAACTACCGATACGCAGTATTTT.